The entry below gives a single T cell receptor beta chain sequence along with its context. Its antigen is currently unknown. This specimen comes from a study of CD8 T cells in Susac syndrome. The wider study: Patients with Susac syndrome had blood drawn and were at that point therapy-naive, on corticosteroids, or on intravenous immunoglobulin alone.

When the RNA was reverse transcribed, random hexamers were used with an input of roughly 0.5 to 1 ug. TCR beta CDR3 was amplified by immunoSEQ multiplex PCR. This amplification extended across 54 Vbeta and 13 Jbeta segments. MiXCR, run by TCRdb on the immunoSEQ multiplex PCR reads, gives a single entry per CDR3 protein. The sample lists roughly 200,000 distinct CDR3 sequences; around 94% were seen once. Notes on the study in general: The authors acknowledged that the study's TCR sequencing and HLA analysis involved relatively few individuals.

Susac syndrome patients met recently defined diagnostic criteria for definite or probable disease. The germline gives CDR1 GTSNPN, CDR2 SVGIG (reference sequence). This CDR3 contains 14 residues. V gave up 2 bases and J gave up 1 base, with 11 bases separating them. This clonotype was sampled from a human donor with Susac syndrome. V is TRBV30 and J is TRBJ1-2; D not resolved. The sequenced material came from CD4+ T cells from PBMCs. The CDR3 loop is CAWSSRYYNYGYTF. CDR3 sequence (DNA): TGTGCCTGGAGTAGTAGGTACTATAACTATGGCTACACCTTC.